Listed below are T cell receptor beta chains from one sample, sequenced in a study of cytomegalovirus exposure and HLA in healthy donors. Sequencing used immunoSEQ multiplex PCR; TCRdb keeps in-frame clones, though not all of them. The profile covers under 100,000 clones, with roughly 84% appearing a single time and about an eighth taken by the ten largest. Sequenced: PBMCs. These receptors originate from a woman aged 18-29 years in good health and CMV-seropositive. Both conserved end residues are part of each CDR3. The D gene is left open where the match is weak. Some rows mark clone size as missing; the rest say once, few, many or name a class of expanded clone.

TRBD2	NA	TRBV27	TRBJ2-2	CASSRRRLAGNTGELFF	TGTGCCAGCAGTCGAAGACGACTAGCGGGGAACACCGGGGAGCTGTTTTTT
NA	many	TRBV10-2	TRBJ1-1	CASSEPRQVGTEAFF	TGCGCCAGCAGTGAGCCCAGACAGGTCGGCACTGAAGCTTTCTTT
NA	NA	TRBV27	TRBJ1-3	CASSWNRNSGNTIYF	TGTGCCAGCAGTTGGAACAGAAACTCTGGAAACACCATATATTTT
TRBD1	NA	TRBV10-3	TRBJ1-1	CAISPTGGNTEAFF	TGTGCCATCAGCCCGACAGGGGGGAACACTGAAGCTTTCTTT
TRBD1	NA	TRBV19	TRBJ2-3	CATGQGATGTDTQYF	TGTGCCACCGGACAGGGGGCCACGGGCACAGATACGCAGTATTTT
NA	NA	TRBV6-5	TRBJ2-1	CASSYQNRAGEQFF	TGTGCCAGCAGTTACCAAAACAGGGCCGGTGAGCAGTTCTTC
NA	NA	TRBV19	TRBJ1-2	CASSIALYGYTF	TGTGCCAGTAGTATAGCCCTTTATGGCTACACCTTC
NA	NA	TRBV19	TRBJ1-1	CASIQGTEAFF	TGTGCCAGTATTCAGGGTACTGAAGCTTTCTTT
TRBD1	NA	TRBV18	TRBJ2-1	CASSPQGAEQFF	TGTGCCAGCTCACCGCAGGGGGCTGAGCAGTTCTTC
TRBD2	NA	TRBV7-3	TRBJ2-3	CASSPAGGRGTDTQYF	TGTGCCAGCAGCCCCGCGGGGGGAAGAGGCACAGATACGCAGTATTTT
TRBD1	NA	TRBV5-1	TRBJ1-3	CASAQGVTFSGNTIYF	TGCGCCAGCGCACAGGGGGTCACATTCTCTGGAAACACCATATATTTT
TRBD1	NA	TRBV9	TRBJ1-5	CASSPGQGNQPQHF	TGTGCCAGCAGCCCCGGACAGGGGAATCAGCCCCAGCATTTT
NA	NA	TRBV9	TRBJ1-2	CASGGGGNYGYTF	TGTGCCAGCGGAGGCGGTGGGAACTATGGCTACACCTTC
NA	NA	TRBV28	TRBJ2-1	CASSPIHYNEQFF	TGTGCCAGCAGCCCTATTCACTACAATGAGCAGTTCTTC
NA	NA	TRBV28	TRBJ1-2	CASSARDYGYTF	TGTGCCAGCTCGGCGCGGGACTATGGCTACACCTTC
NA	NA	TRBV7-3	TRBJ2-3	CASSSQGTTDTQYF	TGTGCCAGCAGCTCCCAGGGAACCACAGATACGCAGTATTTT
TRBD1	NA	TRBV5-1	TRBJ1-6	CASSLAGTGRSPLHF	TGCGCCAGCAGCTTGGCCGGGACAGGGAGATCACCCCTCCACTTT
NA	NA	TRBV2	TRBJ1-4	CASSVRAGNEKLFF	TGTGCCAGCAGCGTCAGGGCCGGTAATGAAAAACTGTTTTTT
NA	NA	TRBV12-2	TRBJ2-5	CASRPRDRGDLYQETQYF	TGTGCAAGTCGCCCCCGGGACAGGGGGGACCTGTACCAAGAGACCCAGTACTTC
TRBD1	NA	TRBV18	TRBJ1-2	CASSPNLPGTGDGYTF	TGTGCCAGCTCACCAAACTTACCCGGGACAGGGGATGGCTACACCTTC
NA	once	TRBV6-5	TRBJ2-1	CASSQTGLSYNEQFF	TGTGCCAGCAGCCAGACAGGTCTCTCCTACAATGAGCAGTTCTTC
NA	NA	TRBV19	TRBJ1-4	CASGGQSNEKLFF	TGTGCCAGTGGAGGGCAGTCGAATGAAAAACTGTTTTTT
NA	NA	TRBV15	TRBJ1-5	CATSRDRGRGGEFPQPQHF	TGTGCCACCAGCAGAGATCGGGGTAGGGGAGGCGAGTTCCCCCAGCCCCAGCATTTT
TRBD2	NA	TRBV5-1	TRBJ2-5	CASRQRGALLVYETQYF	TGCGCCAGCAGACAGCGGGGGGCCCTCCTAGTATACGAGACCCAGTACTTC
TRBD1	NA	TRBV5-1	TRBJ1-2	CASSLGGQGYGYTF	TGCGCCAGCAGCTTGGGGGGACAGGGCTATGGCTACACCTTC
TRBD1	NA	TRBV5-5	TRBJ1-2	CASSLPQGAVGGYTF	TGTGCCAGCAGCTTGCCGCAGGGGGCAGTGGGGGGCTACACCTTC